The clone carrying this T cell receptor beta chain was counted only a few times. RNA transcripts provided the source from which TCR beta CDR3 regions were amplified. First-round RT-PCR with HTBI primers amplified the TCR CDR3 region. TCRdb re-derived calls from the multiplex PCR reads in MiXCR, one entry per CDR3 protein. This table has around 200,000 distinct CDR3 sequences, 18% appearing once. The data stem from a study of T cells in Graves' hyperthyroidism and ophthalmopathy. Sequenced sample: blood. This sequence was found in a man between 35 and 55 years old with Graves' hyperthyroidism.

DNA for the CDR3: TGTGCCTGGAGTGTACAGGGGACGGAGGGCTACACCTTC. Its translation: CAWSVQGTEGYTF. The chain combines TRBV30 with TRBJ1-2; 7 bases agree with TRBD1. In germline, CDR1 is GTSNPN, CDR2 SVGIG (reference sequence). Trimming removed 0 bases from V and 8 bases from J; junction bases left unmatched: 6. The CDR3 covers 13 residues.